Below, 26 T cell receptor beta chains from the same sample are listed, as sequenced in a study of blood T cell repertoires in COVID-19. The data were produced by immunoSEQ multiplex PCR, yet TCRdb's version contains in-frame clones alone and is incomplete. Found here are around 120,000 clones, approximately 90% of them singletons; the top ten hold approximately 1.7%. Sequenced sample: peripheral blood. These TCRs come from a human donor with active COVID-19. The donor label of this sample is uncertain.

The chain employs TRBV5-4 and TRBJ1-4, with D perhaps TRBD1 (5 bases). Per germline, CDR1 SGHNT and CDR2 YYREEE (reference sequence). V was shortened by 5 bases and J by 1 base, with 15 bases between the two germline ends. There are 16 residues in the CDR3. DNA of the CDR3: TGTGCCAGCAGTTCCCTGGCAGGGCAAACTAATGAAAAACTGTTTTTT. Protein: CASSSLAGQTNEKLFF.

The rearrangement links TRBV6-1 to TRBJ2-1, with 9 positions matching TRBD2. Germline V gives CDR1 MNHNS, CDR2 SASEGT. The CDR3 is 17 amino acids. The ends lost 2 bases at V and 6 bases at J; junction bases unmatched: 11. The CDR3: CASSELLLAGLSNEQFF. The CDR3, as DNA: TGTGCCAGCAGTGAATTACTCCTAGCGGGGCTCTCCAATGAGCAGTTCTTC.

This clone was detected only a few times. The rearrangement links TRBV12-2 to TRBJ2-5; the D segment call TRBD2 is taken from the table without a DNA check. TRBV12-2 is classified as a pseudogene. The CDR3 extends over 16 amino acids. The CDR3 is CASRLVVLAGGRAQYF. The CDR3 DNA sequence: TGTGCAAGTCGCTTAGTAGTCCTAGCGGGGGGTCGGGCCCAGTACTTC.

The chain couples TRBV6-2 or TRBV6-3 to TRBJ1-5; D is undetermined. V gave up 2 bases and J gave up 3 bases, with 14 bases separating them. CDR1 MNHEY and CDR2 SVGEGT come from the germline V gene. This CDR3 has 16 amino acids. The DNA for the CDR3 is TGTGCCAGCAGTTACGGGCGACGGCAGAACAATCAGCCCCAGCATTTT. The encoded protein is CASSYGRRQNNQPQHF.

The CDR3 DNA sequence: TGCGCCAGCAGCATCAACTCCCAGGGGCAAGGTGGCTACACCTTC. Translating gives CASSINSQGQGGYTF. The J gene is TRBJ1-2, the V gene TRBV4-3; tentatively, D is TRBD1 (6 bases). The CDR3 consists of 15 residues. Looked up from germline, CDR1 is LGHNA and CDR2 is YSLEER. Between the trimmed V and J ends, which lost 5 bases and 7 bases, there was a span of 20 bases.

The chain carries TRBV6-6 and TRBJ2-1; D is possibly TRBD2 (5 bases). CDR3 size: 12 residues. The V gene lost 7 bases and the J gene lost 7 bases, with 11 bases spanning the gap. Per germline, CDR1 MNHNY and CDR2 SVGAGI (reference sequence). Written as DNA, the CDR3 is TGTGCCAGCAATAGCGTTGGTAATGAGCAGTTCTTC. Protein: CASNSVGNEQFF.

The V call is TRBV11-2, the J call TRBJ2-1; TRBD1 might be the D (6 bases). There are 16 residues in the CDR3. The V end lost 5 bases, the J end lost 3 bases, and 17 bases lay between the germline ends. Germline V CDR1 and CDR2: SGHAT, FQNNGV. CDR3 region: CASSPVRGRFYNEQFF. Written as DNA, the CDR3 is TGTGCCAGCAGCCCAGTCAGGGGCCGGTTCTACAATGAGCAGTTCTTC.

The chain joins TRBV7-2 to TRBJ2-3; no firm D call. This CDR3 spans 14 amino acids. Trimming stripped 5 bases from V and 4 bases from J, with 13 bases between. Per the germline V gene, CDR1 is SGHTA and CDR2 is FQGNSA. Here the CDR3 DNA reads TGTGCCAGCAGCATCAGTAGAGGTCCAGATACGCAGTATTTT. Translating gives CASSISRGPDTQYF.

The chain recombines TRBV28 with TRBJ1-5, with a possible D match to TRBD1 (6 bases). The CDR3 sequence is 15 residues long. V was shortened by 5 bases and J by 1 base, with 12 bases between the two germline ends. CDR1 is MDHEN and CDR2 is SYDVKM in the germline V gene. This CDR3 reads CASSPAGASNQPQHF. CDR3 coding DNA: TGTGCCAGCAGTCCCGCAGGGGCGAGCAATCAGCCCCAGCATTTT.

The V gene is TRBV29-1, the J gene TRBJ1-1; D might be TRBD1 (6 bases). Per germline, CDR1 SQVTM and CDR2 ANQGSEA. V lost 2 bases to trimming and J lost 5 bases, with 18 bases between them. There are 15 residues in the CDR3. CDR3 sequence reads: CSVETSGRGSTEAFF. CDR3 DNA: TGCAGCGTTGAAACCTCCGGCAGGGGTAGTACTGAAGCTTTCTTT.

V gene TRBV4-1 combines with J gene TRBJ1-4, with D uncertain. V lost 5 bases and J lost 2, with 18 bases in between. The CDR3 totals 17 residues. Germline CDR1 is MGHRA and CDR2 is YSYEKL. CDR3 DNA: TGCGCCAGCAGCTATCAAGCGCGAGGAGGCACTAATGAAAAACTGTTTTTT. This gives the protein CASSYQARGGTNEKLFF.

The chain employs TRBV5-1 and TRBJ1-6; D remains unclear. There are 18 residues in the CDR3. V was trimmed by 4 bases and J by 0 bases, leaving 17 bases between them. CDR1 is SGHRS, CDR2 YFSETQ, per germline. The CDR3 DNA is TGCGCCAGCAGCCCCCTGGGAGGTGGGAGCTCCTATAATTCACCCCTCCACTTT. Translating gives CASSPLGGGSSYNSPLHF.

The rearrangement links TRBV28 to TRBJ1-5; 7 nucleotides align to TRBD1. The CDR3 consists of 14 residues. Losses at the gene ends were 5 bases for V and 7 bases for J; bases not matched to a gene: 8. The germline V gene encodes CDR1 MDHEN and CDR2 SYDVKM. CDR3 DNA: TGTGCCAGCAGTCGTGACAGGGTGGACCAGCCCCAGCATTTT. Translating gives CASSRDRVDQPQHF.

Here the CDR3 DNA reads TGTGCCAGCAGCGTGGATCCGGGACAGTGGAACACTGAAGCTTTCTTT. Translation: CASSVDPGQWNTEAFF. The rearrangement uses TRBV9 and TRBJ1-1; 7 nucleotides align to TRBD1. The CDR3 contains 16 residues. Germline V gene lookup returns CDR1 SGDLS and CDR2 YYNGEE. Trimming took 2 bases from V and 1 from J; bases not matched to a gene: 8.

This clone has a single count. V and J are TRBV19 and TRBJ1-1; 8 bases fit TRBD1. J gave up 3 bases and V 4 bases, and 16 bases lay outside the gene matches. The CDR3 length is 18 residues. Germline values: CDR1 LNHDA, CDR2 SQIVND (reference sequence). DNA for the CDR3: TGTGCCAGTAGTACCTCGGGATTAAACAGGGGGGTATACACTGAAGCTTTCTTT. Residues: CASSTSGLNRGVYTEAFF.

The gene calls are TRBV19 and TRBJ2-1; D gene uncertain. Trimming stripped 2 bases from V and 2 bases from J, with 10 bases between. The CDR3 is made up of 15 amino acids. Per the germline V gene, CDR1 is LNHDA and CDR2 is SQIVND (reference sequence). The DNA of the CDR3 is TGTGCCAGTAGTATATATAGAACAGCCTACAATGAGCAGTTCTTC. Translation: CASSIYRTAYNEQFF.

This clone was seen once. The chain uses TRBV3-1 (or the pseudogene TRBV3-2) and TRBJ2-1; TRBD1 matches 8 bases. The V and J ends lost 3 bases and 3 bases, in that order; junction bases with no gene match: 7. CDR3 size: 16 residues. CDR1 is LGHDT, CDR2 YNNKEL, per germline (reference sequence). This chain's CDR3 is CASSQLGQVIYNEQFF. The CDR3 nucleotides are TGTGCCAGCAGCCAGTTGGGACAGGTAATCTACAATGAGCAGTTCTTC.

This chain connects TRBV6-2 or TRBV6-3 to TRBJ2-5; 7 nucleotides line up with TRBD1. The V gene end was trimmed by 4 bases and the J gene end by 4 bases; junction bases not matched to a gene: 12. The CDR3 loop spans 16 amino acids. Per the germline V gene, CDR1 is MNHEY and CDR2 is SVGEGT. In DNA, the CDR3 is TGTGCCAGCAGTTCCAAATACCCGACAGGGAGAGAGACCCAGTACTTC. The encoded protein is CASSSKYPTGRETQYF.

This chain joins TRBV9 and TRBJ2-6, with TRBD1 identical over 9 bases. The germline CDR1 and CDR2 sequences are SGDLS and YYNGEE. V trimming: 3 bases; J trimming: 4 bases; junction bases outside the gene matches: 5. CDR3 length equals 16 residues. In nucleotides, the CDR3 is TGTGCCAGCAGCGCCGGACAGGGGACCGGGGCCAACGTCCTGACTTTC. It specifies CASSAGQGTGANVLTF.

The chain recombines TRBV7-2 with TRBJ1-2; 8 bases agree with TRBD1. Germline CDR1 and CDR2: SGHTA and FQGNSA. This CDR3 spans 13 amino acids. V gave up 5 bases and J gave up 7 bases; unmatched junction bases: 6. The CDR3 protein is CASSTQGAIGYTF. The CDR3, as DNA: TGTGCCAGCAGCACCCAGGGGGCGATTGGCTACACCTTC.

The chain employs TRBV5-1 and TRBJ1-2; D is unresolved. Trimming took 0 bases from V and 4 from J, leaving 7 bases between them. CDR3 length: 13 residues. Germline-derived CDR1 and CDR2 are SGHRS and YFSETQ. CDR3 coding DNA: TGCGCCAGCAGCTTGGCGGTTAGCTATGGCTACACCTTC. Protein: CASSLAVSYGYTF.

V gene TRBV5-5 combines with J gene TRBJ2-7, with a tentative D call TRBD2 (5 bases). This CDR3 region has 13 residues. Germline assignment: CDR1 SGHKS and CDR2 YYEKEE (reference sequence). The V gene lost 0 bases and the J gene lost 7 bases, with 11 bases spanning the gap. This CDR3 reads CASSLGASSEQYF. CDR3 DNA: TGTGCCAGCAGCTTGGGGGCTAGCAGTGAGCAGTACTTC.

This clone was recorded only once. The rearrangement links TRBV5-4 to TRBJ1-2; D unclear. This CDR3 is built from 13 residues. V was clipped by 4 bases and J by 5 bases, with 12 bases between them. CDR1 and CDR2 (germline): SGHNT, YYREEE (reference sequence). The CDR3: CASSKDSRYGYTF. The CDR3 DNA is TGTGCCAGCAGCAAGGACTCTCGATATGGCTACACCTTC.

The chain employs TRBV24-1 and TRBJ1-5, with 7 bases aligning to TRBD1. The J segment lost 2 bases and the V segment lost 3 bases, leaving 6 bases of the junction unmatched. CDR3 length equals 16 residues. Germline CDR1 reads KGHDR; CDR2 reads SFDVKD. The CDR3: CATSDRGGAGNQPQHF. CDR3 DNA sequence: TGTGCCACCAGTGATCGAGGGGGCGCGGGCAATCAGCCCCAGCATTTT.

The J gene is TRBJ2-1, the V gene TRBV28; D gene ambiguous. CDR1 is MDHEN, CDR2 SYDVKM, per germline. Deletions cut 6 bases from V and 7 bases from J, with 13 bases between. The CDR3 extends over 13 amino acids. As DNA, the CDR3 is TGTGCCAGCAGCTTCCCCATTAGTAATGAGCAGTTCTTC. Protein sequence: CASSFPISNEQFF.

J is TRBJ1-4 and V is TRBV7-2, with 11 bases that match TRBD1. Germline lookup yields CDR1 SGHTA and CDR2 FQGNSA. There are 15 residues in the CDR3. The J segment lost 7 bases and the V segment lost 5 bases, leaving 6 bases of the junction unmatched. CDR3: CASSPSGTGGEKLFF. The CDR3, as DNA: TGTGCCAGCAGCCCGTCCGGGACAGGGGGTGAAAAACTGTTTTTT.